This T cell receptor (beta chain) was profiled in a study of blood T cells in healthy people across ages. The CDR3 is 12 amino acids. Between the trimmed V and J ends, which lost 5 bases and 8 bases, there was a span of 12 bases. For the second PCR, which ran for about 6 to 12 cycles, a sample-barcoded 5' primer and a J-beta primer mix were used. The template-switch adaptor, which had 12 random nucleotides, put a tag on each cDNA molecule. Per-sample output comprised a minimum of 2.5 million paired-end reads containing CDR3. In TCRdb, the 5' RACE reads were re-called with MiXCR into one record per CDR3 protein. This sample carries about 1.1 million distinct CDR3 sequences, 35% to 40% of them seen once, and the ten largest clones take around 13%. In the case of this clonotype: Its specificity is not known.

General study results and limits: It was not known whether donors were CMV positive (a possible confounder of expanded clonotype changes). Strong correlation existed between TCR beta diversity and naive T cell percentage.

The sequencing sample was made of blood. The chain links TRBV12-3 or TRBV12-4 to TRBJ1-2; D is undetermined. This clonotype originated in a man aged 18 to 30 in good health. The CDR3 nucleotides read TGTGCCAGCAGTCAGGATAAATGGGGCTACACCTTC. Translation: CASSQDKWGYTF.